Listed here is a single T cell receptor (beta chain). The antigen is unknown. This sample was included in a study of CD8+CD57+ T cells in acquired aplastic anemia. Profiles of TCR beta VDJ and CDR3 were generated from a genomic DNA template. MiXCR, applied by TCRdb to the reads, yields one record per CDR3 protein. Counted here are a few hundred thousand distinct CDR3 sequences, around 60% occurring once; the ten biggest clones make up about 31%. The V end was cut by 10 bases, the J end by 1 base, with 13 bases between. The CDR3 runs to 13 residues. Germline CDR1 is ENHRY and CDR2 is SYGVKD. Whole-study results and caveats: The study identified twenty-nine CD8+ CDR3 sequences shared by patients and controls.

Sample: sorted CD4+, CD8+, or CD8+CD57+ T cells (not recorded which) from PBMCs. The TCR comes from a human donor in good health. V usage is TRBV10-3 and J usage is TRBJ1-1; no clear D gene. DNA of the CDR3: TGTGCCAACAAAAACCAGGAGAACACTGAAGCTTTCTTT. The encoded protein is CANKNQENTEAFF.